These T cell receptor beta chains were read from a single sample in a study of shared clonotypes between healthy human individuals. Sequencing used immunoSEQ multiplex PCR; TCRdb keeps in-frame clones, though not all of them. The table includes fewer than 2.5 million clones, roughly 93% detected once. Sequences were obtained from naive CD4+ T cells from PBMCs. The receptors were gathered from a man aged 18 to 29 in good health. Some clones in this sample may be carry-over from other donors' samples. Both conserved end residues are part of each CDR3. The D gene is left open where the match is weak. Size is stated for part of the rows, as once, few or many counts, or as a class when the clone is expanded.

d_call: .; j_call: TRBJ2-2; v_call: TRBV19; clone_size: .; cdr3_nt: TGTGCCAGTAGTATTGGGATCATGTCAGGGATTGCGAACACCGGGGAGCTGTTTTTT; cdr3_aa: CASSIGIMSGIANTGELFF
d_call: .; j_call: TRBJ1-2; v_call: TRBV6-1; clone_size: .; cdr3_nt: TGTGCCAGCCGTGCAGGGCCCAACTATGGCTACACCTTC; cdr3_aa: CASRAGPNYGYTF
d_call: TRBD1; j_call: TRBJ2-3; v_call: TRBV30; clone_size: .; cdr3_nt: TGTGCCTGGAGTCCGGGACAGGGGGGAACAGATACGCAGTATTTT; cdr3_aa: CAWSPGQGGTDTQYF
d_call: TRBD1; j_call: TRBJ2-3; v_call: TRBV5-1; clone_size: .; cdr3_nt: TGCGCCAGCAGCTTGAGTGGGACAGCGAACGCACTTGATACGCAGTATTTT; cdr3_aa: CASSLSGTANALDTQYF
d_call: .; j_call: TRBJ2-2; v_call: TRBV9; clone_size: once; cdr3_nt: TGTGCCAGCAGCGCCCTAGACAGCCAGGGCGGGGAGCTGTTTTTT; cdr3_aa: CASSALDSQGGELFF
d_call: .; j_call: TRBJ1-2; v_call: TRBV28; clone_size: .; cdr3_nt: TGTGCCAGCAGTTTGGTAGACGACAGCTCCTGGGAGGGCTACACCTTC; cdr3_aa: CASSLVDDSSWEGYTF
d_call: .; j_call: TRBJ1-5; v_call: TRBV15; clone_size: .; cdr3_nt: TGTGCCACCAGCAGAGATCGGGGCAATCAGCCCCAGCATTTT; cdr3_aa: CATSRDRGNQPQHF
d_call: .; j_call: TRBJ2-3; v_call: TRBV12-5; clone_size: .; cdr3_nt: TGTGCTAGTGGTTCGGTCCTCGGTCCCACAGATACGCAGTATTTT; cdr3_aa: CASGSVLGPTDTQYF
d_call: TRBD1; j_call: TRBJ1-1; v_call: TRBV11-2; clone_size: .; cdr3_nt: TGTGCCAGCAGGGGACAGGGGGCTATCGAAGCTTTCTTT; cdr3_aa: CASRGQGAIEAFF
d_call: TRBD2; j_call: TRBJ2-1; v_call: TRBV7-9; clone_size: .; cdr3_nt: TGTGCCAGCAGCATAACTAGCGGCAATGAGCAGTTCTTC; cdr3_aa: CASSITSGNEQFF
d_call: .; j_call: TRBJ1-1; v_call: TRBV11-2; clone_size: .; cdr3_nt: TGTGCCAGCAGCTTAGAGGGGGGGGGTTACACTGAAGCTTTCTTT; cdr3_aa: CASSLEGGGYTEAFF
d_call: .; j_call: TRBJ2-3; v_call: TRBV6-1; clone_size: once; cdr3_nt: TGTGCCAGCAGTGAAAAGGGGACCTTCACAGATACGCAGTATTTT; cdr3_aa: CASSEKGTFTDTQYF
d_call: .; j_call: TRBJ2-1; v_call: TRBV30; clone_size: .; cdr3_nt: TGTGCCTGGAGTGATAGGGATGAGCAGTTCTTC; cdr3_aa: CAWSDRDEQFF
d_call: .; j_call: TRBJ1-1; v_call: TRBV4-1; clone_size: .; cdr3_nt: TGCGCCAGCAGCCCCCAATGGAGGTCGTTTGAAGCTTTCTTT; cdr3_aa: CASSPQWRSFEAFF
d_call: .; j_call: TRBJ2-7; v_call: TRBV4-1; clone_size: .; cdr3_nt: TGCGCCAGCAGCCAACCCGCCCAATCCTACGAGCAGTACTTC; cdr3_aa: CASSQPAQSYEQYF
d_call: TRBD2; j_call: TRBJ2-1; v_call: TRBV4-1; clone_size: .; cdr3_nt: TGCGCCAGCAGCCAATTAGCGGGAGGGAAGTACAATGAGCAGTTCTTC; cdr3_aa: CASSQLAGGKYNEQFF
d_call: .; j_call: TRBJ1-2; v_call: TRBV6-5; clone_size: .; cdr3_nt: TGTGCCAGCAGTTCGACCTCCTATGGCTACACCTTC; cdr3_aa: CASSSTSYGYTF
d_call: .; j_call: TRBJ1-1; v_call: TRBV6-5; clone_size: once; cdr3_nt: TGTGCCAGCAGACCAACGCGGGGCGCTGAAGCTTTCTTT; cdr3_aa: CASRPTRGAEAFF
d_call: .; j_call: TRBJ2-7; v_call: TRBV6-5; clone_size: .; cdr3_nt: TGTGCCAGCAGTTCCCCTTACGAGCAGTACTTC; cdr3_aa: CASSSPYEQYF
d_call: .; j_call: TRBJ2-7; v_call: TRBV18; clone_size: .; cdr3_nt: TGTGCCAGCTCACCACCGGGAGGCAGGGGAGGCGAGCAGTACTTC; cdr3_aa: CASSPPGGRGGEQYF
d_call: .; j_call: TRBJ1-5; v_call: TRBV28; clone_size: .; cdr3_nt: TGTGCCAGCAGGCAGGGAGTACCTCAGCCCCAGCATTTT; cdr3_aa: CASRQGVPQPQHF
d_call: .; j_call: TRBJ1-1; v_call: TRBV10-2; clone_size: few; cdr3_nt: TGCGCCAGCAGTGAAAGGGTTGAGGACACTGAAGCTTTCTTT; cdr3_aa: CASSERVEDTEAFF
d_call: .; j_call: TRBJ1-1; v_call: TRBV28; clone_size: .; cdr3_nt: TGTGCCAGCATTCAGCTGTCTCGGGTGTTTCCTGAAGCTTTCTTT; cdr3_aa: CASIQLSRVFPEAFF
d_call: TRBD1; j_call: TRBJ1-2; v_call: TRBV2; clone_size: few; cdr3_nt: TGTGCCAAAAGACTGACCGGACAGGGTGGCTACACCTTC; cdr3_aa: CAKRLTGQGGYTF
d_call: .; j_call: TRBJ2-6; v_call: TRBV6-6; clone_size: .; cdr3_nt: TGTGCCAGCAAAGCGGTCCCTGGGGCCAACGTCCTGACTTTC; cdr3_aa: CASKAVPGANVLTF
d_call: .; j_call: TRBJ1-2; v_call: TRBV5-6; clone_size: .; cdr3_nt: TGTGCCAGCAGCTTGGTACAGCGCGGCTACACCTTC; cdr3_aa: CASSLVQRGYTF
d_call: .; j_call: TRBJ2-1; v_call: TRBV4-2; clone_size: .; cdr3_nt: TGTGCCAGCAGCCAAGAACCCCATCGGAGCTCCTACAATGAGCAGTTCTTC; cdr3_aa: CASSQEPHRSSYNEQFF
d_call: .; j_call: TRBJ2-2; v_call: TRBV7-3; clone_size: .; cdr3_nt: TGTGCCAGCAGCTTACAATCCGGGTCCGGGGAGCTGTTTTTT; cdr3_aa: CASSLQSGSGELFF
d_call: .; j_call: TRBJ2-2; v_call: TRBV18; clone_size: .; cdr3_nt: TGTGCCAGCTCACCACCAGGGGCGGTTAGCACCGGGGAGCTGTTTTTT; cdr3_aa: CASSPPGAVSTGELFF